These 9 T cell receptor beta chains share one sample of origin, sequenced in a study of cytomegalovirus exposure and HLA in healthy donors. 13 Jbeta primers and 60 Vbeta primers were used for the PCR. The data were produced by immunoSEQ multiplex PCR, yet TCRdb's version contains in-frame clones alone and is incomplete. Of some 180,000 clones listed, about 13% are singletons. Source material: PBMCs. These TCRs come from a man aged 45-60 years in good health and CMV-seropositive.

This clone was detected a few times. V and J are TRBV6-6 and TRBJ1-2, with D perhaps TRBD1 (5 bases). The CDR3 has 15 residues. V was shortened by 1 base and J by 3 bases, with 12 bases between the two germline ends. CDR1 is MNHNY and CDR2 is SVGAGI in the germline V gene (reference sequence). The CDR3 loop reads CASSYFAREDYGYTF. Here the CDR3 DNA reads TGTGCCAGCAGTTACTTTGCCAGGGAGGACTATGGCTACACCTTC.

The chain links TRBV5-1 to TRBJ1-6; 10 nucleotides agree with TRBD1. Germline loops: CDR1 SGHRS, CDR2 YFSETQ. The V segment lost 2 bases and the J segment 9 bases; nucleotides outside the gene matches: 2. The CDR3 loop spans 14 amino acids. CDR3 bases: TGCGCCAGCAGCTTTCGACAGGGGGCTTCACCCCTCCACTTT. Protein: CASSFRQGASPLHF.

This clone was counted a few times. The chain couples TRBV13 to TRBJ1-2; 10 bases map to TRBD1. Germline values: CDR1 PRHDT, CDR2 FYEKMQ (reference sequence). The CDR3 spans 14 residues. V lost 9 bases to trimming and J lost 7 bases; unmatched junction nucleotides: 11. The CDR3 here is CASFRRDRGSGYTF. As DNA, the CDR3 is TGTGCCAGTTTTAGGAGGGACAGGGGCTCTGGCTACACCTTC.

J is TRBJ2-7 and V is TRBV27; weak D call: TRBD2 (7 bases). V was trimmed by 3 bases and J by 0 bases, leaving 9 bases between them. The CDR3 is 14 amino acids. Germline loops: CDR1 MNHEY, CDR2 SMNVEV (reference sequence). Here the CDR3 reads CASSLGGLSYEQYF. In DNA form, the CDR3 reads TGTGCCAGCAGTTTGGGGGGGCTCTCCTACGAGCAGTACTTC.

V is TRBV5-4 and J is TRBJ1-2; no clear D gene. CDR3 length: 15 residues. In germline, CDR1 is SGHNT, CDR2 YYREEE (reference sequence). V was shortened by 4 bases and J by 4 bases, with 17 bases between the two germline ends. The CDR3 loop reads CASSPSTARGYGYTF. Here the CDR3 DNA reads TGTGCCAGCAGCCCGTCGACGGCTAGAGGCTATGGCTACACCTTC.

The V call is TRBV4-1, the J call TRBJ1-2; 8 nucleotides agree with TRBD1. There are 16 residues in the CDR3. Germline CDR1 reads MGHRA; CDR2 reads YSYEKL. The V gene end was trimmed by 0 bases and the J gene end by 4 bases; junction bases not matched to a gene: 7. The CDR3 spells CASSQDAPGGSYGYTF. CDR3 nucleotides: TGCGCCAGCAGCCAAGATGCGCCAGGGGGCAGCTATGGCTACACCTTC.

The rearrangement uses TRBV5-1 and TRBJ2-6; a possible D gene is TRBD2 (5 bases). This CDR3 comprises 17 residues. Germline V gene sequence: CDR1 SGHRS, CDR2 YFSETQ. V was pared by 3 bases and J by 4 bases, with 17 bases between. The CDR3 bases are TGCGCCAGCAGCTCGGGGTGGCGGGCCGGAGGGGCCAACGTCCTGACTTTC. Its translation: CASSSGWRAGGANVLTF.

This clone was detected a few times. The chain has TRBV13 and TRBJ1-5; D uncertain. The CDR3 loop spans 13 amino acids. Trimming took 3 bases from V and 2 from J, leaving 5 bases between them. CDR1 and CDR2 (germline): PRHDT, FYEKMQ (reference sequence). CDR3 amino acids: CASSFRGNQPQHF. The CDR3 DNA reads TGTGCCAGCAGCTTCCGTGGCAATCAGCCCCAGCATTTT.

The CDR3: CASGERNQPQHF. CDR3 DNA sequence: TGTGCCAGCGGGGAGCGCAATCAGCCCCAGCATTTT. J is TRBJ1-5 and V is TRBV7-2; D ambiguous. The germline V gene encodes CDR1 SGHTA and CDR2 FQGNSA. The CDR3 loop spans 12 amino acids. Trimming removed 8 bases at V and 2 bases at J, with 7 bases between.